The next 28 T cell receptor beta chains were all read from a single sample in a study of blood T cell repertoires in COVID-19. TCRdb's table, derived via immunoSEQ multiplex PCR, lists solely in-frame clones and lacks some. This table holds 250,000 to 300,000 clones, 88% found once. The sequenced material came from peripheral blood. These TCRs come from a woman aged 30 to 39 who had recovered from COVID-19.

This chain connects TRBV30 to TRBJ1-6; 7 bases fit TRBD1. The germline V gene has CDR1 GTSNPN and CDR2 SVGIG (reference sequence). The CDR3 sequence is 12 residues long. Trimming removed 7 bases from V and 5 bases from J; junction bases left unmatched: 2. The CDR3 DNA follows: TGTGCCTTGACAGGGAATAATTCACCCCTCCACTTT. It encodes CALTGNNSPLHF.

The rearrangement joins TRBV9 to TRBJ2-5; possible D gene TRBD2, 6 bases. Germline CDR1 is SGDLS and CDR2 is YYNGEE. Trimming pared 0 bases from V and 5 bases from J, leaving 14 bases between. The CDR3 consists of 15 residues. This chain's CDR3 is CASSVASGVTETQYF. CDR3 nucleotides: TGTGCCAGCAGCGTAGCGTCGGGGGTGACGGAGACCCAGTACTTC.

This sequence joins TRBV4-3 and TRBJ1-5; D unresolved. The germline gives CDR1 LGHNA, CDR2 YSLEER. This CDR3 is 13 amino acids long. Trimming took off 4 bases at V and 5 bases at J, with 9 bases between the two ends. CDR3 region: CASSPARYQPQHF. The CDR3 region has the DNA TGCGCCAGCAGCCCAGCGAGGTATCAGCCCCAGCATTTT.

This clone was found once. The chain uses TRBV2 and TRBJ2-7, with unresolved D. Germline V gives CDR1 SNHLY, CDR2 FYNNEI. The CDR3 runs 12 residues. Trimming removed 6 bases from V and 5 bases from J, with 11 bases in between. The CDR3 sequence: CASRVTSNEQYF. The CDR3 DNA sequence: TGTGCCAGCAGAGTTACCAGTAACGAGCAGTACTTC.

J is TRBJ1-1 and V is TRBV6-5; 9 nucleotides align to TRBD1. Trimming at V came to 5 bases and at J to 5 bases, leaving 6 bases not matched to a gene. Per germline, CDR1 MNHEY and CDR2 SVGAGI. The CDR3 extends over 14 amino acids. CDR3: CASSRQGGETEAFF. CDR3 DNA sequence: TGTGCCAGCAGTCGACAGGGGGGGGAAACTGAAGCTTTCTTT.

This sequence joins TRBV4-2 and TRBJ2-7; tentative D call: TRBD1 (6 bases). The CDR3 length is 15 residues. In germline, CDR1 is LGHNA, CDR2 YNFKEQ. The V gene lost 1 base and the J gene lost 6 bases, with 16 bases spanning the gap. The CDR3 nucleotides are TGTGCCAGCAGCCAAGGGGACATAGGGGCTGGCGAGCAGTACTTC. Amino acid sequence: CASSQGDIGAGEQYF.

The CDR3 DNA reads TGTGCCAGCAGTTACAAGGGACAAAACACTGAAGCTTTCTTT. Protein: CASSYKGQNTEAFF. V is TRBV6-2 or TRBV6-3 and J is TRBJ1-1, with D tentatively TRBD1 (6 bases). The CDR3 length is 14 residues. The germline CDR1 and CDR2 sequences are MNHEY and SVGEGT. The V end lost 2 bases, the J end lost 2 bases, and 9 bases lay between the germline ends.

The chain joins TRBV6-5 to TRBJ2-3; TRBD1 matches 9 bases. Germline V CDR1 and CDR2: MNHEY, SVGAGI. V shed 8 bases and J 4 bases; nucleotides not matched to a gene: 7. The CDR3 spans 14 residues. CDR3 DNA sequence: TGTGCCAGCCAATGGGACAGGGCGGCAGATACGCAGTATTTT. This translates into CASQWDRAADTQYF.

The CDR3 region is CASRGTFPSGGDTQYF. CDR3 DNA sequence: TGCGCCAGCAGGGGGACATTTCCTTCGGGGGGAGATACGCAGTATTTT. This sequence joins TRBV5-1 and TRBJ2-3; tentatively, D is TRBD2 (7 bases). V dropped 5 bases and J dropped 5 bases, with 21 bases sitting between them. The V gene's germline CDR1 is SGHRS and CDR2 YFSETQ. The CDR3 extends over 16 amino acids.

The J gene is TRBJ1-4, the V gene TRBV28, with 7 bases that match TRBD1. This CDR3 is built from 19 residues. J gave up 4 bases and V 5 bases, and 19 bases lay outside the gene matches. The germline gives CDR1 MDHEN, CDR2 SYDVKM. The DNA of the CDR3 is TGTGCCAGCAGTCCACCGGGACAGATGGAGCCGGCGATTAATGAAAAACTGTTTTTT. Its translation: CASSPPGQMEPAINEKLFF. The full variable domain, with the rest looked up from reference TRBV28 and TRBJ1-4, is DVKVTQSSRYLVKRTGEKVFLECVQDMDHENMFWYRQDPGLGLRLIYFSYDVKMKEKGDIPEGYSVSREKKERFSLILESASTNQTSMYLCASSPPGQMEPAINEKLFFGSGTQLSVL.

This clone is a singleton in its sample. The gene calls are TRBV5-5 and TRBJ2-7; TRBD1 matches 9 bases. The CDR3 has 15 residues. With 0 bases clipped from V and 4 bases from J, the junction kept 5 bases outside the gene matches. Germline CDR1 reads SGHKS; CDR2 reads YYEKEE (reference sequence). CDR3 nucleotide sequence: TGTGCCAGCAGCTTGGCCGACGGACAGGGGTACGAGCAGTACTTC. Encoded protein: CASSLADGQGYEQYF. The full variable domain, its missing parts supplied by reference TRBV5-5 and TRBJ2-7, is DAGVTQSPTHLIKTRGQQVTLRCSPISGHKSVSWYQQVLGQGPQFIFQYYEKEERGRGNFPDRFSARQFPNYSSELNVNALLLGDSALYLCASSLADGQGYEQYFGPGTRLTVT.

The chain carries TRBV28 and TRBJ1-2, with D maybe TRBD1 (5 bases). The germline gives CDR1 MDHEN, CDR2 SYDVKM. The V and J ends lost 6 bases and 0 bases respectively, with 14 bases between them. The CDR3 has 15 residues. CDR3 nucleotides: TGTGCCAGCAGCCCCTGGGGCAGGGCTAACTATGGCTACACCTTC. Translated: CASSPWGRANYGYTF.

V and J are TRBV7-8 and TRBJ2-2; 9 nucleotides line up with TRBD1. V lost 6 bases, J lost 4 bases, and 0 bases stayed unmatched. The CDR3 has 13 amino acids. The V gene's germline CDR1 is SGHVS and CDR2 FQNEAQ. The CDR3, as DNA: TGTGCCAGCAGGGACAGGGGCACCGGGGAGCTGTTTTTT. Protein sequence: CASRDRGTGELFF.

CDR3 sequence reads: CASSLALAGGNTGELFF. CDR3 DNA: TGCGCCAGCAGCTTGGCACTAGCGGGGGGAAACACCGGGGAGCTGTTTTTT. The J gene is TRBJ2-2, the V gene TRBV5-1; 12 nucleotides align to TRBD2. V was clipped by 0 bases and J by 2 bases; unmatched bases: 2. The CDR3 has 17 residues. Germline V gene lookup returns CDR1 SGHRS and CDR2 YFSETQ.

The sample holds one count of this clone. Written as DNA, the CDR3 is TGTGCCAGCAGCTTACAGGGGAACACCGGGGAGCTGTTTTTT. As protein: CASSLQGNTGELFF. The rearrangement uses TRBV5-5 and TRBJ2-2; D might be TRBD1 (6 bases). In germline, CDR1 is SGHKS, CDR2 YYEKEE (reference sequence). The V end lost 2 bases, the J end lost 1 base, and 6 bases lay between the germline ends. CDR3 length equals 14 residues.

J is TRBJ1-5 and V is TRBV4-1; D might be TRBD1 (6 bases). The CDR3 contains 14 residues. Germline CDR1 and CDR2: MGHRA and YSYEKL. V lost 7 bases, J lost 4 bases, and 14 bases lay in between. CDR3: CASKGLGANQPQHF. The CDR3 region has the DNA TGCGCCAGCAAAGGGTTGGGGGCTAATCAGCCCCAGCATTTT.

This clone appeared a few times. The chain is built from TRBV28 and TRBJ1-6, with D possibly being TRBD1 (6 bases). Looked up from germline, CDR1 is MDHEN and CDR2 is SYDVKM. The V gene lost 2 bases and the J gene lost 10 bases, with 12 bases spanning the gap. The CDR3 extends over 14 amino acids. The CDR3: CASSLHRVESPLHF. Written as DNA, the CDR3 is TGTGCCAGCAGTTTACACAGGGTTGAGTCACCCCTCCACTTT.

V is TRBV5-1 and J is TRBJ1-1; D is unclear. The V end was cut by 1 base, the J end by 4 bases, with 11 bases between. This CDR3 is 14 amino acids long. The germline gives CDR1 SGHRS, CDR2 YFSETQ. The CDR3 nucleotides read TGCGCCAGCAGCTTGTCGAGCACCGGCACTGAAGCTTTCTTT. It yields the protein CASSLSSTGTEAFF.

This clone is a singleton in its sample. The junction and the germline gene differ at one end; a read error may be behind it. The gene calls are TRBV24-1 and TRBJ1-6, with D perhaps TRBD1 (6 bases). The CDR3 sequence is 15 residues long. Germline loops: CDR1 KGHDR, CDR2 SFDVKD. In DNA, the CDR3 is TGTGCCACCAGTGATTCAGGGGCCTACAATTCACCCCTCCACTTT. It codes for CATSDSGAYNSPLHF.

The chain couples TRBV5-1 to TRBJ1-1; 9 bases agree with TRBD1. Germline CDR1 and CDR2: SGHRS and YFSETQ. J lost 4 bases, V lost 4 bases, and 5 bases had no gene match. This CDR3 has 14 residues. CDR3 sequence (DNA): TGCGCCAGCAGCACACAGGGGGCCGTCACTGAAGCTTTCTTT. Its translation: CASSTQGAVTEAFF.

This clone appeared a single time. The chain recombines TRBV15 with TRBJ1-5; the match to TRBD1 covers 12 bases. The germline CDR1 and CDR2 sequences are LNHNV and YYDKDF (reference sequence). The CDR3 runs to 18 residues. The ends lost 0 bases at V and 2 bases at J; junction bases unmatched: 5. The CDR3 bases are TGTGCCACCAGCAGAGATCCGGGACAGGGGGCTGGCAATCAGCCCCAGCATTTT. It yields the protein CATSRDPGQGAGNQPQHF.

The V gene is TRBV5-1, the J gene TRBJ1-5; D is uncertain. This CDR3 is built from 15 residues. Trimming removed 0 bases at V and 2 bases at J, with 9 bases between. Germline CDR1 reads SGHRS; CDR2 reads YFSETQ. The CDR3 DNA reads TGCGCCAGCAGCTTGGATCTTTCGGGCAATCAGCCCCAGCATTTT. Its protein product is CASSLDLSGNQPQHF. The full variable domain, completed using reference TRBV5-1 and TRBJ1-5, is KAGVTQTPRYLIKTRGQQVTLSCSPISGHRSVSWYQQTPGQGLQFLFEYFSETQRNKGNFPGRFSGRQFSNSRSEMNVSTLELGDSALYLCASSLDLSGNQPQHFGDGTRLSIL.

The gene calls are TRBV3-1 (or the pseudogene TRBV3-2) and TRBJ2-7, with a tentative D call TRBD2 (6 bases). Germline V CDR1 and CDR2: LGHDT, YNNKEL (reference sequence). The V end was cut by 3 bases, the J end by 3 bases, with 12 bases between. This CDR3 spans 14 amino acids. The DNA of the CDR3 is TGTGCCAGCAGCCAGGGCGGGAAGGGCTACGAGCAGTACTTC. Protein sequence: CASSQGGKGYEQYF.

The rearrangement links TRBV6-1 to TRBJ1-2, with TRBD1 matching 9 bases. This CDR3 region has 14 residues. V gave up 5 bases and J gave up 4 bases; unmatched junction bases: 5. CDR1 is MNHNS and CDR2 is SASEGT in the germline V gene. CDR3 nucleotides: TGTGCCAGCAGTTCTACAGGGGGCGGCTATGGCTACACCTTC. This codes for CASSSTGGGYGYTF.

The chain has TRBV9 and TRBJ2-5, with 9 nucleotides matching TRBD1. Trimming took 0 bases from V and 7 from J; bases not matched to a gene: 7. The CDR3 is 15 residues long. In germline, CDR1 is SGDLS, CDR2 YYNGEE. Here the CDR3 reads CASSVEQGAVGTQYF. As DNA, the CDR3 is TGTGCCAGCAGCGTAGAACAGGGGGCTGTTGGGACCCAGTACTTC.

This clone was recorded once. The chain joins TRBV9 to TRBJ1-3, with 8 bases matching TRBD1. The germline gives CDR1 SGDLS, CDR2 YYNGEE. The CDR3 has 17 residues. With 4 bases clipped from V and 0 bases from J, the junction kept 9 bases outside the gene matches. The CDR3 reads CASSFATGVSSGNTIYF. The CDR3 DNA reads as TGTGCCAGCAGCTTTGCGACAGGGGTGAGCTCTGGAAACACCATATATTTT. The entire variable domain, with the rest obtained from reference TRBV9 and TRBJ1-3, is as follows: DSGVTQTPKHLITATGQRVTLRCSPRSGDLSVYWYQQSLDQGLQFLIQYYNGEERAKGNILERFSAQQFPDLHSELNLSSLELGDSALYFCASSFATGVSSGNTIYFGEGSWLTVV.

The rearrangement uses TRBV28 and TRBJ2-3, with 8 bases fitting TRBD1. The CDR3 is 15 residues long. V trimming: 4 bases; J trimming: 6 bases; junction bases outside the gene matches: 9. Germline-derived CDR1 and CDR2 are MDHEN and SYDVKM. This CDR3 is CASSSGGQEGDTQYF. The DNA for the CDR3 is TGTGCCAGCAGTTCCGGGGGACAGGAGGGTGATACGCAGTATTTT.

The rearrangement uses TRBV2 and TRBJ2-7; the D gene is possibly TRBD1 (7 bases). Looked up from germline, CDR1 is SNHLY and CDR2 is FYNNEI. Trimming shortened V by 0 bases and J by 4 bases, and 22 bases separated the two germline ends. There are 18 residues in the CDR3. The CDR3 loop reads CASSEAQVAETGRYEQYF. In nucleotides, the CDR3 is TGTGCCAGCAGTGAAGCGCAAGTAGCCGAGACAGGGAGGTACGAGCAGTACTTC. The whole variable domain, filled in from reference TRBV2 and TRBJ2-7, reads EPEVTQTPSHQVTQMGQEVILRCVPISNHLYFYWYRQILGQKVEFLVSFYNNEISEKSEIFDDQFSVERPDGSNFTLKIRSTKLEDSAMYFCASSEAQVAETGRYEQYFGPGTRLTVT.